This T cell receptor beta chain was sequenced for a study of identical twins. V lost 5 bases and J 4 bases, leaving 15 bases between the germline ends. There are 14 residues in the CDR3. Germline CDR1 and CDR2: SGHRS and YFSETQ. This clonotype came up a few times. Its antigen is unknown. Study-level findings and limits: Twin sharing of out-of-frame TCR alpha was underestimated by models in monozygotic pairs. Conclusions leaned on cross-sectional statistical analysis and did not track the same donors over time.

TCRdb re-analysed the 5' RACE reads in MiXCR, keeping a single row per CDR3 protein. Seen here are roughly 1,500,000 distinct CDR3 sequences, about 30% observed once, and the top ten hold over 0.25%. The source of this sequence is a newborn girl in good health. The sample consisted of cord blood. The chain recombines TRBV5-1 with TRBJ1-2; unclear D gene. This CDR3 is CASSFSGWGYGYTF. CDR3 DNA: TGCGCCAGCAGTTTTTCCGGGTGGGGCTATGGCTACACCTTC.